Many counts were recorded for the clone carrying this T cell receptor beta chain. The V end lost 11 bases, the J end lost 3 bases, and 12 bases lay between the germline ends. Germline V gene data show CDR1 as SNHLY and CDR2 as FYNNEI. This CDR3 is 12 amino acids long. Amplification targeted TCR beta CDR3 regions from RNA transcripts. First-round RT-PCR with HTBI primers amplified the TCR CDR3 region. In TCRdb, the multiplex PCR reads were re-called with MiXCR into one record per CDR3 protein. The data contain around 300,000 distinct CDR3 sequences, approximately 13% of them singletons. Thyroid ultrasound and orbital computed tomography, with clinical symptoms and serum thyroxine and TRAb, informed diagnoses. The sample is drawn from a study of T cells in Graves' hyperthyroidism and ophthalmopathy.

J is TRBJ2-3 and V is TRBV2; D unclear. What was sequenced was blood. The receptor's source is a woman between 25 and 40 years old with Graves' hyperthyroidism. This CDR3 is CARTLSTDTQYF. CDR3 bases: TGTGCCCGGACCCTATCGACAGATACGCAGTATTTT.